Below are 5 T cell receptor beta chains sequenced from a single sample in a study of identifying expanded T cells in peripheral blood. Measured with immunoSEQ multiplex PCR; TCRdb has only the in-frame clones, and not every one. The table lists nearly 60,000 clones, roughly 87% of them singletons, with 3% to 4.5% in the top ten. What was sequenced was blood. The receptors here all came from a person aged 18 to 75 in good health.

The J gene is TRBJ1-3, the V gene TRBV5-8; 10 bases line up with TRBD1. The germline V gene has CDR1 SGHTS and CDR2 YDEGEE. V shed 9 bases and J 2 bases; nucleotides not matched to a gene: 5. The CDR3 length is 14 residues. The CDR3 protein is CAMGQGRPGNTIYF. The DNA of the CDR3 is TGTGCCATGGGACAGGGGAGACCTGGAAACACCATATATTTT.

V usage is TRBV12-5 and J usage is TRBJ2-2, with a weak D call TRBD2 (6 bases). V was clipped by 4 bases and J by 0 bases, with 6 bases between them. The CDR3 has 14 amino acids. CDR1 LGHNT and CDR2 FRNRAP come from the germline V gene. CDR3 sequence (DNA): TGTGCTAGTGGTTCGGGGGCGAACACCGGGGAGCTGTTTTTT. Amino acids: CASGSGANTGELFF.

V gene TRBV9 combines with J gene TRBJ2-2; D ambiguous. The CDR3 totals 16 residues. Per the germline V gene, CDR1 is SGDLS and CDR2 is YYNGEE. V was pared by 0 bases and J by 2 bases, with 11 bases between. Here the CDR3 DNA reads TGTGCCAGCAGCGTAGCTAGTTCAGAAAACACCGGGGAGCTGTTTTTT. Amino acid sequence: CASSVASSENTGELFF.

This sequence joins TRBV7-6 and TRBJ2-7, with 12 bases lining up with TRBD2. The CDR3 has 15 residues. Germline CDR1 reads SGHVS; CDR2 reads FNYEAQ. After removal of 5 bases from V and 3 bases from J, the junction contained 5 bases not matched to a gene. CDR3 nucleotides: TGTGCCAGCAGCCCGACTAGCGGGGGCCTCTACGAGCAGTACTTC. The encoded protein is CASSPTSGGLYEQYF.

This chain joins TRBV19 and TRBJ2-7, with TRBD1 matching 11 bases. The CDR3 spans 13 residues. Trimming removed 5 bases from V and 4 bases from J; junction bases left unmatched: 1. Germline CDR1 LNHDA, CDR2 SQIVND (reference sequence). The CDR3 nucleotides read TGTGCCAGTAGTGGGACAGGGGGTTACGAGCAGTACTTC. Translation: CASSGTGGYEQYF.